The present TCR beta chain was sequenced within a study of T cell repertoires in aging, cancer and after chemotherapy. Study-level results: In healthy donors, age-related TCR diversity loss mainly reflected lost richness. Age-matched healthy donors had significantly more diverse, less clonal blood TCR repertoires than untreated cancer patients.

TRB rearrangements spanning V, D and J were amplified using mixed TRB-A/B primers. MiXCR was run by TCRdb on the multiplex PCR reads, yielding one entry per CDR3 protein. The table lists 7,300 or so distinct CDR3 sequences, roughly half of them singletons, with 3.5% in the top ten. To note about this clonotype: As yet, its antigen is unknown.

Amplification of TCR beta used genomic DNA extracted from peripheral blood. The source of this sequence is a human donor with a solid tumor. The specimen was blood.

CDR3 protein: CASSLWTGENQPQHF. The DNA of the CDR3 is TGTGCCAGCAGTTTATGGACAGGAGAGAATCAGCCCCAGCATTTT. V gene TRBV6-2 or TRBV6-3 combines with J gene TRBJ1-5, with 7 bases that match TRBD1. Germline V gene lookup returns CDR1 MNHEY and CDR2 SVGEGT. The V segment lost 4 bases and the J segment 4 bases; nucleotides outside the gene matches: 7. The CDR3 is 15 amino acids.